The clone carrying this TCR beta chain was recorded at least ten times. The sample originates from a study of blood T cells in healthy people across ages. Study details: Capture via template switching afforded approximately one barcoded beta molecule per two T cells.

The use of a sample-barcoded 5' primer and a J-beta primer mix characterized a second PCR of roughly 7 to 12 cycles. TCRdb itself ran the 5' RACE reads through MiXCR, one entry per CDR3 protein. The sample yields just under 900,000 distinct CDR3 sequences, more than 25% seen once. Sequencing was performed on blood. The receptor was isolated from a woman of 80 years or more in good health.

The CDR3 protein is CASSQGVGYEQYF. The CDR3 DNA sequence: TGTGCCAGCAGCCAAGGTGTGGGGTACGAGCAGTACTTC. The chain combines TRBV14 with TRBJ2-7, with no clear D. CDR3 length equals 13 residues. The V gene's germline CDR1 is SGHDN and CDR2 FVKESK. The ends were cut back, 1 base at V and 4 bases at J, with 8 bases in the middle.